The 29 T cell receptor beta chains in this list originate from one sample, sequenced in a study of naive and memory T cell subsets. Whole-study results and caveats: Especially in CD8 cells, naive repertoires contained a few larger clonotypes, possibly CD45RA-re-expressing memory cells.

Both TRBC1 and TRBC2 were covered by a beta constant-region primer of two equimolar oligonucleotides. Four rounds of PCR amplified the ligated cDNA using nested alpha and beta constant-region primers plus SP2. One entry per CDR3 protein, called by TCRdb with MiXCR from the UMI-ligation and nested PCR reads. The data contain about 140,000 distinct CDR3 sequences, about 20% of them singletons. Their recognized antigens are unknown. Sequencing was carried out using naive CD8+ T cells from blood. These receptors were collected from a human donor in good health.

This clonotype was counted a few times. The chain recombines TRBV6-2 or TRBV6-3 with TRBJ2-7; 9 bases align to TRBD2. V lost 2 bases to trimming and J lost 3 bases; unmatched junction nucleotides: 5. Per the germline V gene, CDR1 is MNHEY and CDR2 is SVGEGT. The CDR3 loop spans 15 amino acids. The CDR3 region is CASSYPREGVYEQYF. Written as DNA, the CDR3 is TGTGCCAGCAGTTACCCGCGGGAGGGCGTCTACGAGCAGTACTTC.

This clonotype was found a few times. The chain links TRBV7-9 to TRBJ2-5; D perhaps matches TRBD1 (5 bases). Trimming stripped 2 bases from V and 0 bases from J, with 22 bases between. In germline, CDR1 is SEHNR, CDR2 FQNEAQ (reference sequence). The CDR3 length is 19 residues. CDR3 coding DNA: TGTGCCAGCAGCTTAACTTCCCGGCAGGGTGATTGGTACCAAGAGACCCAGTACTTC. Translating it yields CASSLTSRQGDWYQETQYF.

The chain recombines TRBV7-9 with TRBJ2-1; 8 bases map to TRBD1. Germline loops: CDR1 SEHNR, CDR2 FQNEAQ (reference sequence). Trimming took 4 bases from V and 3 from J; bases not matched to a gene: 8. This CDR3 region has 16 residues. CDR3 sequence reads: CASSSDREAYYNEQFF. The CDR3 DNA reads as TGTGCCAGCAGCTCGGACAGGGAGGCCTACTACAATGAGCAGTTCTTC.

This clonotype has a handful of counts. V gene TRBV6-2 or TRBV6-3 combines with J gene TRBJ1-2; the D is unclear. The CDR3 extends over 13 amino acids. Trimming removed 4 bases at V and 7 bases at J, with 13 bases between. Germline V lookup: CDR1 MNHEY, CDR2 SVGEGT. CDR3 residues: CASSWKKGGGYTF. DNA of the CDR3: TGTGCCAGCAGTTGGAAGAAGGGAGGTGGCTACACCTTC.

This clonotype was found a few times. The chain is built from TRBV7-7 and TRBJ1-5, with D perhaps matching TRBD1 (6 bases). The CDR3 sequence is 16 residues long. Germline values: CDR1 SSHAT, CDR2 FNYEAQ (reference sequence). V was cut by 5 bases and J by 5 bases, with 19 bases left in between. CDR3 loop: CASSQLAGEGDQPQHF. The CDR3 bases are TGTGCCAGCAGCCAGCTTGCGGGGGAGGGGGATCAGCCCCAGCATTTT.

This chain connects TRBV7-6 to TRBJ2-7; 7 bases agree with TRBD1. CDR3 length equals 16 residues. Germline-derived CDR1 and CDR2 are SGHVS and FNYEAQ. V was clipped by 4 bases and J by 2 bases; unmatched bases: 11. In DNA, the CDR3 is TGTGCCAGCAGCTCGGCGCCCGGGACAGCAGCCTACGAGCAGTACTTC. Encoded protein: CASSSAPGTAAYEQYF.

This sequence joins TRBV7-9 and TRBJ2-3; 7 nucleotides agree with TRBD1. Germline loops: CDR1 SEHNR, CDR2 FQNEAQ (reference sequence). The CDR3 consists of 15 residues. V lost 8 bases and J lost 2; bases outside the gene matches: 10. CDR3 loop: CASRSGTEITDTQYF. The CDR3 nucleotides are TGTGCCAGCCGATCCGGGACAGAAATCACAGATACGCAGTATTTT.

In this sample, this clonotype turned up a few times. The chain recombines TRBV6-1 with TRBJ2-7; D is unclear. This CDR3 has 16 residues. Germline V gives CDR1 MNHNS, CDR2 SASEGT. The V and J ends lost 7 bases and 1 base respectively, with 20 bases between them. CDR3: CASKSKVGAYSYEQYF. Written as DNA, the CDR3 is TGTGCCAGCAAATCAAAGGTTGGCGCTTATTCCTACGAGCAGTACTTC.

This clonotype was picked up a small number of times. V and J are TRBV2 and TRBJ2-2; D is ambiguous. Trimming removed 5 bases from V and 6 bases from J, with 13 bases in between. Germline V CDR1 and CDR2: SNHLY, FYNNEI. This CDR3 region has 14 residues. This CDR3 is CASSFEKVAGELFF. The CDR3 region has the DNA TGTGCCAGCAGTTTCGAGAAAGTGGCCGGGGAGCTGTTTTTT.

This clonotype occurred a few times. The chain links TRBV29-1 to TRBJ1-1; D gene unclear. The CDR3 runs 12 residues. CDR1 SQVTM and CDR2 ANQGSEA come from the germline V gene. V lost 0 bases to trimming and J lost 1 base, with 3 bases between them. The CDR3 reads CSVEDTNTEAFF. In nucleotides, the CDR3 is TGCAGCGTTGAAGACACGAACACTGAAGCTTTCTTT.

The gene calls are TRBV15 and TRBJ2-3, with TRBD2 matching 12 bases. V lost 5 bases to trimming and J lost 6 bases; unmatched junction nucleotides: 9. CDR3 size: 16 residues. Germline CDR1 LNHNV, CDR2 YYDKDF (reference sequence). The CDR3 loop reads CATSGMTSGRLDTQYF. CDR3 nucleotides: TGTGCCACCAGCGGAATGACTAGCGGGAGATTGGATACGCAGTATTTT.

The J gene is TRBJ2-5, the V gene TRBV12-3 or TRBV12-4; D perhaps matches TRBD1 (6 bases). The CDR3 has 16 amino acids. Trimming removed 3 bases at V and 5 bases at J, with 19 bases between. The CDR3, as DNA: TGTGCCAGCAGTTTCAGGGGCCCGGTCTGGGAGGAGACCCAGTACTTC. This encodes CASSFRGPVWEETQYF.

In this sample, this clonotype turned up once. The rearrangement links TRBV24-1 to TRBJ1-2; TRBD1 agrees at 9 bases. Per the germline V gene, CDR1 is KGHDR and CDR2 is SFDVKD. CDR3 size: 15 residues. After removal of 6 bases from V and 1 base from J, the junction contained 5 bases not matched to a gene. CDR3 coding DNA: TGTGCCACCAGTAGACCGGGACAGGGTAACTATGGCTACACCTTC. It yields the protein CATSRPGQGNYGYTF.

This chain uses TRBV5-1 with TRBJ2-1; D is ambiguous. Germline V CDR1 and CDR2: SGHRS, YFSETQ. V gave up 1 base and J gave up 8 bases, with 7 bases separating them. This CDR3 has 12 amino acids. The DNA for the CDR3 is TGCGCCAGCAGCTTGAGCGTGGATGAGCAGTTCTTC. Its translation is CASSLSVDEQFF.

This clonotype was seen once. This rearrangement joins TRBV13 to TRBJ2-5; 8 positions match TRBD1. V shed 4 bases, J shed 3 bases, and the junction held 10 bases outside the gene matches. This CDR3 contains 16 residues. The germline V gene has CDR1 PRHDT and CDR2 FYEKMQ (reference sequence). This CDR3 reads CASSSYRDRYKETQYF. The CDR3 DNA reads as TGTGCCAGCAGCTCTTACCGGGACAGGTACAAAGAGACCCAGTACTTC.

Only a few counts were recorded for this clonotype. The chain has TRBV3-1 and TRBJ2-3; D uncertain. Deletions cut 0 bases from V and 4 bases from J, with 20 bases between. The CDR3 is made up of 18 amino acids. Germline assignment: CDR1 LGHDT and CDR2 YNNKEL (reference sequence). The CDR3: CASSQDGSGPEASDTQYF. As DNA, the CDR3 is TGTGCCAGCAGCCAAGATGGTTCCGGACCTGAGGCATCAGATACGCAGTATTTT.

The chain is built from TRBV29-1 and TRBJ1-2; TRBD1 might be the D (5 bases). The CDR3 runs 14 residues. The V gene lost 0 bases and the J gene lost 5 bases, with 13 bases spanning the gap. The germline V gene encodes CDR1 SQVTM and CDR2 ANQGSEA. The CDR3: CSVEDPATVYGYTF. The CDR3 DNA reads as TGCAGCGTTGAAGATCCAGCGACAGTATATGGCTACACCTTC.

V and J are TRBV6-5 and TRBJ2-7; maybe TRBD1 (5 bases). Trimming removed 6 bases from V and 3 bases from J, with 18 bases in between. Germline V gene data show CDR1 as MNHEY and CDR2 as SVGAGI. The CDR3 covers 15 residues. The CDR3 region is CASSPHLDTDYEQYF. CDR3 in DNA: TGTGCCAGCAGCCCCCATCTGGACACAGACTACGAGCAGTACTTC.

This clonotype was detected a few times. The chain has TRBV6-5 and TRBJ2-2, with D unclear. The CDR3 consists of 11 residues. CDR1 and CDR2 from the germline V gene are MNHEY and SVGAGI. V was clipped by 10 bases and J by 3 bases, with 6 bases between them. CDR3 DNA sequence: TGTGCCACAAGCGACACCGGGGAGCTGTTTTTT. Translation gives CATSDTGELFF.

The CDR3 region is CASSYGLASTDTQYF. DNA of the CDR3: TGCGCCAGCAGCTACGGACTAGCGAGCACAGATACGCAGTATTTT. This chain connects TRBV5-1 to TRBJ2-3; 9 nucleotides line up with TRBD2. J was trimmed by 0 bases and V by 3 bases; bases with no gene match: 2. Germline V gene lookup returns CDR1 SGHRS and CDR2 YFSETQ. The CDR3 runs to 15 residues.

This clonotype has just a few counts. The chain combines TRBV29-1 with TRBJ1-2, with D maybe TRBD1 (5 bases). V dropped 7 bases and J dropped 7 bases, with 16 bases sitting between them. From germline, CDR1 is SQVTM and CDR2 ANQGSEA. The CDR3 spans 12 residues. Here the CDR3 reads CSAPGGTGGYTF. DNA of the CDR3: TGCAGCGCCCCAGGAGGGACGGGTGGCTACACCTTC.

This chain uses TRBV20-1 with TRBJ2-1; D might be TRBD2 (6 bases). V was trimmed by 1 base and J by 8 bases, leaving 18 bases between them. The germline V gene encodes CDR1 DFQATT and CDR2 SNEGSKA (reference sequence). This CDR3 contains 15 residues. This CDR3 is CSARVSGQPLYEQFF. The DNA for the CDR3 is TGCAGTGCTAGAGTAAGCGGGCAACCCCTCTATGAGCAGTTCTTC.

The chain recombines TRBV28 with TRBJ2-5, with 11 bases lining up with TRBD2. The germline CDR1 and CDR2 sequences are MDHEN and SYDVKM. V dropped 3 bases and J dropped 4; count of bases not matched to a gene: 22. The CDR3 totals 21 residues. The CDR3 is CASSLLGIAGGPRFFGETQYF. The CDR3 coding sequence is TGTGCCAGCAGTTTGCTGGGGATAGCGGGAGGGCCCCGTTTTTTCGGAGAGACCCAGTACTTC.

V is TRBV5-6 and J is TRBJ1-5, with TRBD1 identical over 9 bases. The CDR3 spans 14 residues. With 8 bases clipped from V and 9 bases from J, the junction kept 12 bases outside the gene matches. Germline CDR1 and CDR2: SGHDT and YYEEEE. The CDR3 region is CARRTGGGLRPQHF. The DNA for the CDR3 is TGTGCCAGAAGAACAGGGGGCGGTTTAAGGCCCCAGCATTTT.

The V gene is TRBV5-1, the J gene TRBJ2-1; D call uncertain. The germline CDR1 and CDR2 sequences are SGHRS and YFSETQ. Between the trimmed V and J ends, which lost 3 bases and 7 bases, there was a span of 5 bases. The CDR3 has 11 residues. The chain's CDR3 is CASSSSNEQFF. CDR3 in DNA: TGCGCCAGCAGCTCGTCTAATGAGCAGTTCTTC.

This clonotype was counted between two and nine times. The V gene is TRBV6-5, the J gene TRBJ2-7, with 7 bases that match TRBD1. CDR1 is MNHEY, CDR2 SVGAGI, per germline. Trimming took 0 bases from V and 0 from J; bases not matched to a gene: 5. CDR3 size: 16 residues. The CDR3 protein is CASSYSTGATSYEQYF. In DNA, the CDR3 is TGTGCCAGCAGTTACTCTACAGGGGCGACCTCCTACGAGCAGTACTTC.

In its sample, this clonotype was seen once. V and J are TRBV6-2 or TRBV6-3 and TRBJ2-4; possible D gene TRBD1, 5 bases. Trimming cost V 5 bases and J 10 bases, with 15 bases left between them. This CDR3 contains 13 residues. Germline loops: CDR1 MNHEY, CDR2 SVGEGT. The CDR3 loop is CASSLQGLGIQYF. The DNA for the CDR3 is TGTGCCAGCAGTCTCCAGGGTCTAGGTATTCAGTACTTC.

This clonotype has just a few counts. This chain connects TRBV27 to TRBJ1-5, with 10 bases aligning to TRBD1. The CDR3 sequence is 15 residues long. Germline V gene data show CDR1 as MNHEY and CDR2 as SMNVEV (reference sequence). V shed 0 bases and J 6 bases; nucleotides not matched to a gene: 2. Written as DNA, the CDR3 is TGTGCCAGCAGTTTATCCGGGACAGGGGTTCAGCCCCAGCATTTT. Translated: CASSLSGTGVQPQHF.

This clonotype was seen only a few times. The chain is built from TRBV28 and TRBJ2-1; either TRBD1 or TRBD2 may fit D (6 bases each). CDR1 MDHEN and CDR2 SYDVKM come from the germline V gene. The CDR3 extends over 14 amino acids. The V end lost 11 bases, the J end lost 7 bases, and 21 bases lay between the germline ends. In DNA form, the CDR3 reads TGTGCCGCATCTGGAGGGGGTTTGGGGAATGAGCAGTTCTTC. Amino acid sequence: CAASGGGLGNEQFF.